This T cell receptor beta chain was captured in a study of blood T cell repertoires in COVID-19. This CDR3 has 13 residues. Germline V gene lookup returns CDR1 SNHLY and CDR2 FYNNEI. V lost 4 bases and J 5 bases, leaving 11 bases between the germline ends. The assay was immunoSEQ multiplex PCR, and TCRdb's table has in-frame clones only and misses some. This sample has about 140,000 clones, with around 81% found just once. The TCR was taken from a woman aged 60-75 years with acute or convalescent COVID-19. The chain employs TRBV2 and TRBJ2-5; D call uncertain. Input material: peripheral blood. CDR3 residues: CASSGSTGETQYF. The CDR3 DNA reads TGTGCCAGCAGTGGGTCGACTGGGGAGACCCAGTACTTC.